There are many counts of the clone carrying this T cell receptor (beta chain). Its target is unknown. This CDR3 is also generated by other DNA sequences in the sample. Every one of the donors was a Caucasian adult that lived in Nashville, Tennessee. Unsorted samples drew genomic DNA from approximately 90 million PBMCs. This specimen belongs to a study of shared clonotypes between healthy human individuals. Deep was the level used in running the assay. The method was immunoSEQ multiplex PCR; TCRdb's version includes in-frame clones alone and lacks a portion of them. The table shows around 500,000 clones, with over 75% occurring only once. Germline values: CDR1 SEHNR, CDR2 FQNEAQ (reference sequence). The CDR3 covers 15 residues. Trimming shortened V by 1 base and J by 8 bases, and 14 bases separated the two germline ends. Study results and limitations: Only blood underwent sampling, and tissue repertoires likely differ.

The sample consisted of PBMCs. This TCR derives from a middle-aged woman in good health. Some clones in this sample may be carry-over from other donors' samples. The chain joins TRBV7-9 to TRBJ1-4, with D possibly being TRBD1 (5 bases). As DNA, the CDR3 is TGTGCCAGCAGCTTAGAGGCAGGGCGGGGAGAAAAACTGTTTTTT. Encoded protein: CASSLEAGRGEKLFF.